This T cell receptor beta chain appears in the sequencing data of a study of blood T cells in healthy people across ages. Study background: In model experiments, template switching was able to capture about one barcoded beta molecule for every two T cells that were present.

With a J-beta primer mix and a sample-barcoded 5' primer, a second PCR ran about 6 to 11 cycles. TCRdb analysed the 5' RACE reads with MiXCR anew, one entry per CDR3 protein. This sample has about 780,000 distinct CDR3 sequences, with approximately 67% found just once. CDR3 length: 16 residues. From germline, CDR1 is DFQATT and CDR2 SNEGSKA (reference sequence). The V end was cut by 6 bases, the J end by 0 bases, with 18 bases between. Whole-study results and caveats: Because sorting was not performed, PBMCs prevented conclusive naive versus antigen-experienced comparison. Observed TCR beta diversity per million T cells went down as age went up. This fall followed a roughly linear course with age.

Details on this clonotype: Its cognate antigen is unknown.

Sequenced material: blood. The V gene is TRBV20-1, the J gene TRBJ2-1; tentatively, D is TRBD1 or TRBD2 (5 bases each). The TCR comes from a man under 40 in good health. CDR3 protein: CSAQGERGVSYNEQFF. CDR3 in DNA: TGCAGTGCCCAAGGGGAACGGGGCGTCTCCTACAATGAGCAGTTCTTC.